The next 26 T cell receptor beta chains were all read from a single sample in a study of T-cell memory formation after mild COVID-19. TCRdb re-called the 5' RACE reads with MiXCR, one entry per CDR3 protein. The data show some 150,000 distinct CDR3 sequences, over 6% seen once. The specimen was PBMCs or a T cell subset sorted from them (not recorded which). Source of these receptors: an adult woman who had mild COVID-19 (a few samples of this study predate the infection). Cell type and time point are not known.

This clonotype has at least ten counts. V and J are TRBV9 and TRBJ1-3; D might be TRBD1 (5 bases). V lost 0 bases and J lost 3, with 13 bases in between. The CDR3 loop spans 16 amino acids. Germline V gives CDR1 SGDLS, CDR2 YYNGEE. The CDR3, as DNA: TGTGCCAGCAGCGTAGACGGGGGTGGACTTGGAAACACCATATATTTT. This sequence encodes CASSVDGGGLGNTIYF. The full variable domain, rest sourced from reference TRBV9 and TRBJ1-3, is DSGVTQTPKHLITATGQRVTLRCSPRSGDLSVYWYQQSLDQGLQFLIQYYNGEERAKGNILERFSAQQFPDLHSELNLSSLELGDSALYFCASSVDGGGLGNTIYFGEGSWLTVV.

This clonotype showed up many times. The V and J genes are TRBV5-1 and TRBJ2-5, with D hard to call. Between the trimmed V and J ends, which lost 1 base and 1 base, there was a span of 8 bases. CDR3 size: 14 residues. Germline CDR1 and CDR2: SGHRS and YFSETQ. CDR3 nucleotide sequence: TGCGCCAGCAGCTTGATCACAGTCCAAGAGACCCAGTACTTC. Protein product: CASSLITVQETQYF.

This clonotype has more than one count but fewer than ten. One end of the junction does not line up with germline, which may come from a read error. The V gene is TRBV18, the J gene TRBJ2-7, with 8 bases lining up with TRBD1. Germline loops: CDR1 KGHSH, CDR2 LQKENI. CDR3 length: 11 amino acids. CDR3 in DNA: TGTGCCAGCTCACAAGACAGGGGCGTCCTCTTC. Translated: CASSQDRGVLF.

This clonotype showed up many times. V and J are TRBV5-1 and TRBJ2-1, with TRBD2 matching 11 bases. Germline V gene sequence: CDR1 SGHRS, CDR2 YFSETQ. V shed 0 bases, J shed 9 bases, and the junction held 5 bases outside the gene matches. The CDR3 sequence is 15 residues long. CDR3 residues: CASSLVLAGGGEQFF. The CDR3 DNA is TGCGCCAGCAGCTTGGTTCTAGCGGGGGGTGGTGAGCAGTTCTTC. Full variable domain (rest looked up from reference TRBV5-1 and TRBJ2-1): KAGVTQTPRYLIKTRGQQVTLSCSPISGHRSVSWYQQTPGQGLQFLFEYFSETQRNKGNFPGRFSGRQFSNSRSEMNVSTLELGDSALYLCASSLVLAGGGEQFFGPGTRLTVL.

There are a few counts of this clonotype. The V call is TRBV6-1, the J call TRBJ2-7; 16 positions match TRBD2. In germline, CDR1 is MNHNS, CDR2 SASEGT. V trimming: 6 bases; J trimming: 1 base; junction bases outside the gene matches: 3. There are 16 residues in the CDR3. CDR3: CASRGLAGGLSYEQYF. As DNA, the CDR3 is TGTGCCAGCAGGGGACTAGCGGGGGGGTTGTCCTACGAGCAGTACTTC.

This clonotype came up many times. The J gene is TRBJ2-5, the V gene TRBV7-6, with a possible D match to TRBD1 (5 bases). The CDR3 is 14 amino acids. Germline lookup yields CDR1 SGHVS and CDR2 FNYEAQ. The V end was cut by 4 bases, the J end by 2 bases, with 11 bases between. The DNA for the CDR3 is TGTGCCAGCAGCTCCACCCGACAGCAAGAGACCCAGTACTTC. Encoded protein: CASSSTRQQETQYF.

This clonotype was seen only a few times. This chain joins TRBV2 and TRBJ1-5; no firm D call. Trimming pared 6 bases from V and 6 bases from J, leaving 18 bases between. Germline loops: CDR1 SNHLY, CDR2 FYNNEI. The CDR3 consists of 15 residues. CDR3 in amino acids: CASRTSRASGQPQHF. The CDR3 DNA reads as TGTGCCAGCAGAACGTCAAGGGCTTCAGGTCAGCCCCAGCATTTT. The full variable domain, rest sourced from reference TRBV2 and TRBJ1-5, is EPEVTQTPSHQVTQMGQEVILRCVPISNHLYFYWYRQILGQKVEFLVSFYNNEISEKSEIFDDQFSVERPDGSNFTLKIRSTKLEDSAMYFCASRTSRASGQPQHFGDGTRLSIL.

J is TRBJ2-3 and V is TRBV5-1; no firm D call. Trimming shortened V by 1 base and J by 4 bases, and 4 bases separated the two germline ends. CDR3 size: 12 residues. Per germline, CDR1 SGHRS and CDR2 YFSETQ. The CDR3 loop is CASSLRSDTQYF. The CDR3 DNA reads as TGCGCCAGCAGCTTGAGGTCAGATACGCAGTATTTT.

The V and J genes are TRBV7-6 and TRBJ2-1, with 11 nucleotides matching TRBD2. With 4 bases clipped from V and 5 bases from J, the junction kept 10 bases outside the gene matches. The CDR3 is 17 amino acids. In germline, CDR1 is SGHVS, CDR2 FNYEAQ. The CDR3 region has the DNA TGTGCCAGCAGCTCGCTTCCGGGACTAGCGGAGAACAATGAGCAGTTCTTC. It translates to CASSSLPGLAENNEQFF.

This clonotype was counted at least ten times. This CDR3 reads CASSRVGTADYADYEQYF. CDR3 DNA: TGCGCCAGCAGCCGGGTGGGGACAGCTGACTACGCCGACTACGAGCAGTACTTC. The chain joins TRBV5-1 to TRBJ2-7; 7 bases fit TRBD1. The CDR3 length is 18 residues. The trim removed 4 bases at V and 3 bases at J, leaving 19 bases unmatched. Germline CDR1 is SGHRS and CDR2 is YFSETQ.

The chain is built from TRBV29-1 and TRBJ2-5, with 8 nucleotides matching TRBD1. The CDR3 consists of 14 residues. With V trimmed by 8 bases and J by 0 bases, 8 bases remained unmatched. CDR1 and CDR2 (germline): SQVTM, ANQGSEA. CDR3 DNA sequence: TGCAGCTTCAACCGGGACAGGCACCAAGAGACCCAGTACTTC. Its protein is CSFNRDRHQETQYF. The full variable domain, its missing parts supplied by reference TRBV29-1 and TRBJ2-5, is SAVISQKPSRDICQRGTSLTIQCQVDSQVTMMFWYRQQPGQSLTLIATANQGSEATYESGFVIDKFPISRPNLTFSTLTVSNMSPEDSSIYLCSFNRDRHQETQYFGPGTRLLVL.

The table lists this clonotype with many counts. The V call is TRBV5-1, the J call TRBJ2-1, with 9 bases identical to TRBD2. The CDR3 spans 15 residues. Trimming cost V 0 bases and J 4 bases; bases outside gene matches: 2. The germline gives CDR1 SGHRS, CDR2 YFSETQ. The CDR3 loop reads CASSLEAGGYNEQFF. The CDR3 DNA is TGCGCCAGCAGCTTGGAAGCGGGAGGTTACAATGAGCAGTTCTTC.

There are a few counts of this clonotype. This chain uses TRBV19 with TRBJ2-2, with a tentative D call TRBD1 (6 bases). CDR1 LNHDA and CDR2 SQIVND come from the germline V gene (reference sequence). Trimming removed 5 bases at V and 6 bases at J, with 7 bases between. CDR3 length equals 12 residues. Written as DNA, the CDR3 is TGTGCCAGTAGTCCAGGGGCCGGGGAGCTGTTTTTT. Translating it yields CASSPGAGELFF.

This clonotype occurred many times. The rearrangement uses TRBV5-1 and TRBJ1-3; D unclear. The CDR3 is 15 amino acids. The V gene's germline CDR1 is SGHRS and CDR2 YFSETQ. The V end lost 5 bases, the J end lost 0 bases, and 12 bases lay between the germline ends. CDR3 amino acids: CASSPGLSSGNTIYF. DNA of the CDR3: TGCGCCAGCAGTCCCGGACTGAGCTCTGGAAACACCATATATTTT.

This clonotype was counted ten times or more. CDR3 residues: CATSTAGVGNSPLHF. The CDR3 DNA reads as TGTGCCACCAGCACGGCGGGGGTTGGGAATTCACCCCTCCACTTT. The J gene is TRBJ1-6, the V gene TRBV15; tentatively, D is TRBD1 (5 bases). The CDR3 is 15 amino acids. Germline V lookup: CDR1 LNHNV, CDR2 YYDKDF (reference sequence). The V end lost 4 bases, the J end lost 7 bases, and 14 bases lay between the germline ends.

At least ten counts were recorded for this clonotype. V and J are TRBV5-1 and TRBJ2-7; perhaps TRBD1 as D (6 bases). CDR1 is SGHRS, CDR2 YFSETQ, per germline. This CDR3 comprises 14 residues. V lost 0 bases, J lost 3 bases, and 10 bases lay in between. CDR3 amino acids: CASSLDRAHYEQYF. Written as DNA, the CDR3 is TGCGCCAGCAGCTTGGACAGGGCGCACTACGAGCAGTACTTC.

In this sample, this clonotype turned up many times. This chain connects TRBV7-3 to TRBJ1-5; no firm D call. Germline-derived CDR1 and CDR2 are SGHTA and FQGTGA. Trimming left V 1 base short and J 4 bases short, with 14 bases between. The CDR3 contains 16 residues. CDR3 sequence (DNA): TGTGCCAGCAGCTTAATGGTCCCTGGGCAGAATCAGCCCCAGCATTTT. Its protein is CASSLMVPGQNQPQHF.

This clonotype came up many times. This chain connects TRBV20-1 to TRBJ2-2; D remains ambiguous. V shed 3 bases and J shed 6 bases, with 17 bases lying between them. Per the germline V gene, CDR1 is DFQATT and CDR2 is SNEGSKA (reference sequence). The CDR3 spans 15 residues. The CDR3 here is CSARPSSSPSGELFF. CDR3 nucleotides: TGCAGTGCTAGGCCCTCCAGCAGTCCCTCCGGGGAGCTGTTTTTT.

This clonotype was seen ten or more times. V gene TRBV29-1 combines with J gene TRBJ2-4; 8 bases map to TRBD1. The CDR3 contains 14 residues. Germline V gene lookup returns CDR1 SQVTM and CDR2 ANQGSEA. J gave up 8 bases and V 4 bases, and 10 bases lay outside the gene matches. In DNA, the CDR3 is TGCAGCGTTGTTTCAGGGGGCGCGGGGCACATTCAGTACTTC. Its protein product is CSVVSGGAGHIQYF.

V gene TRBV7-9 combines with J gene TRBJ2-7, with TRBD2 matching over 7 bases. The CDR3 is 15 amino acids. V lost 2 bases to trimming and J lost 0 bases; unmatched junction nucleotides: 4. Germline CDR1 is SEHNR and CDR2 is FQNEAQ (reference sequence). This CDR3 is CASSLRGGVSYEQYF. CDR3 sequence (DNA): TGTGCCAGCAGCTTACGCGGGGGAGTCTCCTACGAGCAGTACTTC. The full variable domain, its missing parts supplied by reference TRBV7-9 and TRBJ2-7, is DTGVSQNPRHKITKRGQNVTFRCDPISEHNRLYWYRQTLGQGPEFLTYFQNEAQLEKSRLLSDRFSAERPKGSFSTLEIQRTEQGDSAMYLCASSLRGGVSYEQYFGPGTRLTVT.

This clonotype was picked up many times. CDR3 DNA sequence: TGTGCCAGCAGTAAGCCGGGAACCGGGGAGCTGTTTTTT. Protein sequence: CASSKPGTGELFF. This chain connects TRBV6-5 to TRBJ2-2, with D maybe TRBD2 (5 bases). The ends were cut back, 5 bases at V and 5 bases at J, with 9 bases in the middle. CDR3 length: 13 amino acids. Germline V CDR1 and CDR2: MNHEY, SVGAGI.

This clonotype has only a few counts. V gene TRBV5-1 combines with J gene TRBJ2-7; TRBD2 aligns across 12 bases. This CDR3 has 18 residues. The J segment lost 0 bases and the V segment lost 3 bases, leaving 10 bases of the junction unmatched. Per germline, CDR1 SGHRS and CDR2 YFSETQ. The CDR3 nucleotides read TGCGCCAGCAGCTGGGGGCGACTAGCGGGGGACAGCTCCTACGAGCAGTACTTC. Its protein is CASSWGRLAGDSSYEQYF.

This rearrangement joins TRBV21-1 to TRBJ1-2; the table's D call of TRBD1 was not tested on the DNA. TRBV21-1 is an annotated pseudogene. The CDR3 spans 16 residues. The CDR3 reads CASNSRGPGACPGYTF. Here the CDR3 DNA reads TGTGCCAGCAACTCCCGTGGCCCGGGAGCTTGCCCTGGCTACACCTTC.

This clonotype was detected only a few times. The chain carries TRBV29-1 and TRBJ2-1; the D gene could be TRBD1 or TRBD2 (5 bases each). Trimming removed 8 bases at V and 2 bases at J, with 13 bases between. Per the germline V gene, CDR1 is SQVTM and CDR2 is ANQGSEA. The CDR3 contains 13 residues. CDR3: CSTPGRTYNEQFF. CDR3 DNA sequence: TGCAGCACACCGGGACGGACCTACAATGAGCAGTTCTTC.

The chain recombines TRBV24-1 with TRBJ1-5; 7 positions agree with TRBD1. CDR1 is KGHDR and CDR2 is SFDVKD in the germline V gene. V shed 2 bases, J shed 2 bases, and the junction held 2 bases outside the gene matches. The CDR3 is made up of 15 amino acids. As DNA, the CDR3 is TGTGCCACCAGTGATTCAACAGGGGGCAATCAGCCCCAGCATTTT. It codes for CATSDSTGGNQPQHF.

The table lists this clonotype with a few counts. CDR3 residues: CAISEAYEQYF. CDR3 nucleotides: TGTGCCATCAGTGAAGCCTACGAGCAGTACTTC. V gene TRBV10-3 combines with J gene TRBJ2-7; unclear D gene. With 3 bases removed from V and 2 bases from J, the gap between germline ends came to 2 bases. In germline, CDR1 is ENHRY, CDR2 SYGVKD. This CDR3 spans 11 amino acids.